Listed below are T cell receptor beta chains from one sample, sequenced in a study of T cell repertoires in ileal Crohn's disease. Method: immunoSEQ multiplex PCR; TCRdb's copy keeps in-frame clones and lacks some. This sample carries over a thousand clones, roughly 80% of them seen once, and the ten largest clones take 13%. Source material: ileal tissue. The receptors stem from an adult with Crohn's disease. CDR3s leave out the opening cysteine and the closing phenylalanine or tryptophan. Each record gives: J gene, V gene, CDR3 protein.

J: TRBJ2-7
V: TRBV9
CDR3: ASAGDSPYEQY

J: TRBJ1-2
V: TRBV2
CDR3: ASSVREETYGYT

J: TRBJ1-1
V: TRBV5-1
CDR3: ASSSPQGDTEAF

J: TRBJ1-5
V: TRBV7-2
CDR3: ASSDRAGTGNQPQH

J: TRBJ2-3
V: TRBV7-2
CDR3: ASSGTGGARTDTQY

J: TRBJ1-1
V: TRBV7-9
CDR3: ASSLSGLGTEAF

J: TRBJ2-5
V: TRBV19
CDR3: ASSPGTSGQETQY

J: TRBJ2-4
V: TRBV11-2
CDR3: ASNIVGDGGKNIQY

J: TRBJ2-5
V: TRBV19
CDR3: ASSIGGSQETQY

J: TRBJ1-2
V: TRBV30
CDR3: AWSVLGSNYGYT

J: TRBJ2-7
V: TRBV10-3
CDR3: AITAARGYEQY

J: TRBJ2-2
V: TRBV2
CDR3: ASAGRDRGIGGELF

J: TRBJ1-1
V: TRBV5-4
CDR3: ASSTQGALGTEAF

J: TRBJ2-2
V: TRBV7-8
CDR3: ASSSTGGSGPGELF

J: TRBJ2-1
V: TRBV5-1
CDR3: ASSSWGRGDSKQF

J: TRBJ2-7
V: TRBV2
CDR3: ASSSGFYEQY

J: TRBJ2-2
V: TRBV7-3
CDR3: ASSLTGGNTGELF

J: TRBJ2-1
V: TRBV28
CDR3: ASSLTGGEQF

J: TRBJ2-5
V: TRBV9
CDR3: ASSLGTDEETQY

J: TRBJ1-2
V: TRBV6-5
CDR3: ASRNDRGYGYT

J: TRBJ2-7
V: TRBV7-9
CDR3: ASSSMGSQLVYEQY

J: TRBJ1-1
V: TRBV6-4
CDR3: ASSDSGGEAF

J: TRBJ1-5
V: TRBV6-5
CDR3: ASSPGYNQPQH

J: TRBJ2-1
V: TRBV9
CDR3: ASSETPGWAGASYNEQF

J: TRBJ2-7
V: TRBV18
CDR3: ASSPQRRDRGTEQY

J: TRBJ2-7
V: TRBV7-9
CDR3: ASSLDWREQY

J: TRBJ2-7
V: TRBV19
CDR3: ASSPLGTLYEQY

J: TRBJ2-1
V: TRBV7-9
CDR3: ASNTWGGANEQF

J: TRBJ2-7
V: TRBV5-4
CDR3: ASSGGGGRVNEQY

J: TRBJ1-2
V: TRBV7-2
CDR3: ASSWSDRGGGYT

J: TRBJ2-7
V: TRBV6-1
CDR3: ASSSTGDAAYEQY

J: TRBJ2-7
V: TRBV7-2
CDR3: ASSLGRTGEGYEQY

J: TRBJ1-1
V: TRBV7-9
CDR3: ASSPNRGLGTEAF

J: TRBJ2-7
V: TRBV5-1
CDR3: ASSLLQGQPYEQY

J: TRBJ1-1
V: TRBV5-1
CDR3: ASSPGMTGTGSAF

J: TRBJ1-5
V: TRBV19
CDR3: ASTGGGRNQPQH

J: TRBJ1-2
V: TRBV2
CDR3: ASSRDRSGYGYT

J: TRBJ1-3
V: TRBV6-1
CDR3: ASSLQNSGNTIY

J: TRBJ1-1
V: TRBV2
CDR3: ASKGDRGSEAF

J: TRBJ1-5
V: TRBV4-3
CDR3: ASSQDWGSNQPQH

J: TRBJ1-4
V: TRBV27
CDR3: ASSPTGLGEKLF

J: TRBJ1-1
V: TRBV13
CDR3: ASSLVGDYLNTEAF